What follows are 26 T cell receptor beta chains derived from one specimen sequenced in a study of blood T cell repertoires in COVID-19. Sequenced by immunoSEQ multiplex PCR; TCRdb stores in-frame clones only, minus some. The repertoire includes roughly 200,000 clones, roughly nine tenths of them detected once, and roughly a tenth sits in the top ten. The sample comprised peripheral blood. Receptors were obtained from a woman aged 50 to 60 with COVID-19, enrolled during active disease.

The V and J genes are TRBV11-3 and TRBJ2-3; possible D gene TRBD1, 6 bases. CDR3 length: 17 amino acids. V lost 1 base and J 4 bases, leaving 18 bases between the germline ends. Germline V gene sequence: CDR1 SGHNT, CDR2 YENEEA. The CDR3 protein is CASSLATGITSSDTQYF. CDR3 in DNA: TGTGCCAGCAGCTTAGCCACAGGGATAACAAGTTCAGATACGCAGTATTTT.

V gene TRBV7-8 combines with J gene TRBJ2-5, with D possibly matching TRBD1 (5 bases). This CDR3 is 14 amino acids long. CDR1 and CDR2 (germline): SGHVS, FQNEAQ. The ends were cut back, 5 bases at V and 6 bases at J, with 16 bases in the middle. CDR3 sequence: CASSPGQGLKTQYF. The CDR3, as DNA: TGTGCCAGCAGCCCTGGGCAGGGTCTAAAGACCCAGTACTTC.

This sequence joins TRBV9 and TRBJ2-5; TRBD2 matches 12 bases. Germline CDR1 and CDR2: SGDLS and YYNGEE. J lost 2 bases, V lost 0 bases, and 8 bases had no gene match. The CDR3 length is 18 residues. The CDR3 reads CASSVGLAGGPWQETQYF. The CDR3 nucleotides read TGTGCCAGCAGCGTAGGGCTAGCGGGGGGGCCGTGGCAAGAGACCCAGTACTTC.

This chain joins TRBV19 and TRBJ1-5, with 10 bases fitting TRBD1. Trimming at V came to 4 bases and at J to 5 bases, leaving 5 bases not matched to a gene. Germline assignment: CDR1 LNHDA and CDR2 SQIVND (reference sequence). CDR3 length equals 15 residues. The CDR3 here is CASSTAGTGDQPQHF. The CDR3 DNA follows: TGTGCCAGTAGTACCGCCGGGACAGGGGATCAGCCCCAGCATTTT.

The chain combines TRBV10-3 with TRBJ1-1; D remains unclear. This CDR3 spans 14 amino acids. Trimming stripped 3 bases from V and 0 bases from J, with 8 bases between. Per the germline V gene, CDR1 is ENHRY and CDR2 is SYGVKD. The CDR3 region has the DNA TGTGCCATCAGTGAAGAGGATTTGAACACTGAAGCTTTCTTT. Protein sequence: CAISEEDLNTEAFF.

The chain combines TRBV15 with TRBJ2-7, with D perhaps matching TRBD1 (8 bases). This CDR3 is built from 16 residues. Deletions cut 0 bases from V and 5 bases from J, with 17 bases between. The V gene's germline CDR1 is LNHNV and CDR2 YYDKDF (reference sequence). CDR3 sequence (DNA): TGTGCCACCAGCAGAGATTGGAGCGGGACAGGAGACGAGCAGTACTTC. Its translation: CATSRDWSGTGDEQYF.

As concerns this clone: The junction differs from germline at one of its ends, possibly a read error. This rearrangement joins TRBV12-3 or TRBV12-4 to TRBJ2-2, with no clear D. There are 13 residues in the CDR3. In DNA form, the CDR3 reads TGTGCCAACAGTTTTTCGTCGACCGGGGAGCTGTTTTTT. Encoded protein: CANSFSSTGELFF.

As DNA, the CDR3 is TGTGCCAGCACCTGGACAGGGGGCGCAACAGATACGCAGTATTTT. This codes for CASTWTGGATDTQYF. The chain has TRBV6-6 and TRBJ2-3, with TRBD1 matching over 11 bases. This CDR3 comprises 15 residues. The germline CDR1 and CDR2 sequences are MNHNY and SVGAGI (reference sequence). Losses at the gene ends were 7 bases for V and 3 bases for J; bases not matched to a gene: 6.

The CDR3 loop reads CAIRGGVGETQYF. Here the CDR3 DNA reads TGTGCCATCAGAGGAGGGGTAGGAGAGACCCAGTACTTC. This chain uses TRBV10-3 with TRBJ2-5, with a tentative D call TRBD2 (6 bases). Germline V CDR1 and CDR2: ENHRY, SYGVKD. The CDR3 extends over 13 amino acids. Trimming stripped 6 bases from V and 4 bases from J, with 12 bases between.

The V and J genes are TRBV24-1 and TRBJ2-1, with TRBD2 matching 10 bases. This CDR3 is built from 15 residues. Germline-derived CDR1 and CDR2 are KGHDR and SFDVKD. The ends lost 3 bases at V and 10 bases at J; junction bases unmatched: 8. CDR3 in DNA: TGTGCCACCAGTGATGTGTCTAGCGGGGGCCGAGAGCAGTTCTTC. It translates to CATSDVSSGGREQFF.

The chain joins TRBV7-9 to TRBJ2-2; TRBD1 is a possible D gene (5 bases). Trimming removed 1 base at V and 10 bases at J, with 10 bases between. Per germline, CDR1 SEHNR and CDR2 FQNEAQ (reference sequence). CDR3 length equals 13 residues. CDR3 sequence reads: CASSLEGVSELFF. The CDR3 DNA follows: TGTGCCAGCAGCTTAGAAGGGGTGTCGGAGCTGTTTTTT. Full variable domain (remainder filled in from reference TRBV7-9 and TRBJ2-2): DTGVSQNPRHKITKRGQNVTFRCDPISEHNRLYWYRQTLGQGPEFLTYFQNEAQLEKSRLLSDRFSAERPKGSFSTLEIQRTEQGDSAMYLCASSLEGVSELFFGEGSRLTVL.

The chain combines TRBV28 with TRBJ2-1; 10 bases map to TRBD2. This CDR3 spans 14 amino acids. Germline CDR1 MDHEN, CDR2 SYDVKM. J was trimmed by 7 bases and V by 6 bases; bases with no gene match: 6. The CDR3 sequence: CASSVAGGRNEQFF. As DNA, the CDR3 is TGTGCCAGCAGCGTAGCGGGGGGAAGAAATGAGCAGTTCTTC.

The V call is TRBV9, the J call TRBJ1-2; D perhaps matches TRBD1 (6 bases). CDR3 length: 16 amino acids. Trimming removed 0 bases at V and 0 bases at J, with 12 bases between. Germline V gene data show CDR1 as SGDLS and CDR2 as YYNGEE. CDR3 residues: CASSVGGLRTNYGYTF. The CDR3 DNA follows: TGTGCCAGCAGCGTAGGGGGGCTAAGGACTAACTATGGCTACACCTTC.

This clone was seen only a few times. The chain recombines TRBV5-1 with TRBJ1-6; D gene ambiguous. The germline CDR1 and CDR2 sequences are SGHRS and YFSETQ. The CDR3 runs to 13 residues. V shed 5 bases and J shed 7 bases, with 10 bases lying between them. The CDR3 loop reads CASRLRENSPLHF. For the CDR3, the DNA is TGCGCCAGCAGGCTGCGGGAAAATTCACCCCTCCACTTT.

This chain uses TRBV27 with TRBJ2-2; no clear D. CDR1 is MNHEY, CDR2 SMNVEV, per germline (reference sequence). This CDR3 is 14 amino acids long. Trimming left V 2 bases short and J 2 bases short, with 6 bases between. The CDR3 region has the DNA TGTGCCAGCAGTTTACGGGTAAACACCGGGGAGCTGTTTTTT. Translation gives CASSLRVNTGELFF.

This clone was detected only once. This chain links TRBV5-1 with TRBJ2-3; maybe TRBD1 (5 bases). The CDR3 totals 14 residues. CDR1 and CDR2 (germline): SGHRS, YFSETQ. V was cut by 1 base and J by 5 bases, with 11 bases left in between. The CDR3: CASSLSATGDTQYF. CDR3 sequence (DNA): TGCGCCAGCAGCTTGAGTGCAACAGGAGATACGCAGTATTTT.

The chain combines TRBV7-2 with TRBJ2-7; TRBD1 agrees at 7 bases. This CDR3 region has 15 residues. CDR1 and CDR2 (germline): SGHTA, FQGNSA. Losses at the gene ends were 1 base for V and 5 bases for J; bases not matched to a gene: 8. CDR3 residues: CASSLVTGNYHEQYF. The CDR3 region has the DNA TGTGCCAGCAGCTTAGTGACAGGGAATTACCACGAGCAGTACTTC.

The CDR3 loop reads CASSPGGAHYNEQFF. CDR3 sequence (DNA): TGTGCCAGCTCCCCCGGGGGGGCCCATTACAATGAGCAGTTCTTC. V and J are TRBV18 and TRBJ2-1; 8 bases match TRBD2. CDR1 is KGHSH, CDR2 LQKENI, per germline. CDR3 length equals 15 residues. Trimming at V came to 6 bases and at J to 4 bases, leaving 8 bases not matched to a gene.

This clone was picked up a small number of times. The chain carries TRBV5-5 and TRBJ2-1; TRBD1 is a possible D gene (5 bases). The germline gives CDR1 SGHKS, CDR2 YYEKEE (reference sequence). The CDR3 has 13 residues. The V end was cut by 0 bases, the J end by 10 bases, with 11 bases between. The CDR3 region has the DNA TGTGCCAGCAGCTTGGTTTGGGGCTGGGAGCAGTTCTTC. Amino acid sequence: CASSLVWGWEQFF.

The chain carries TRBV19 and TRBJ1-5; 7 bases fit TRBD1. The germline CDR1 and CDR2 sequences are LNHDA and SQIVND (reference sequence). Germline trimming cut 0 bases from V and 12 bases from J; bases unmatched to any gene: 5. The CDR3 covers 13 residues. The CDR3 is CASSIETGPLQHF. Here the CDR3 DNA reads TGTGCCAGTAGTATAGAGACAGGGCCCCTCCAGCATTTT.

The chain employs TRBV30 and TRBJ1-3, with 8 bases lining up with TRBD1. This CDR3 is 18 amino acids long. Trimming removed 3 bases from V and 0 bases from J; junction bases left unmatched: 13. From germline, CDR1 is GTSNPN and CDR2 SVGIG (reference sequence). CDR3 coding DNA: TGTGCCTGGAGGACCTGGACAGGGACCGGTAGCTCTGGAAACACCATATATTTT. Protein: CAWRTWTGTGSSGNTIYF.

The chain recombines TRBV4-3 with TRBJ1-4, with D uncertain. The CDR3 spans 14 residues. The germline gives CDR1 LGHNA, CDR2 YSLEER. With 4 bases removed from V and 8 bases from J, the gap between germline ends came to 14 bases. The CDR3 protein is CASSPREGGEKLFF. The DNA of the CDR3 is TGCGCCAGCAGCCCCCGAGAGGGAGGGGAAAAACTGTTTTTT.

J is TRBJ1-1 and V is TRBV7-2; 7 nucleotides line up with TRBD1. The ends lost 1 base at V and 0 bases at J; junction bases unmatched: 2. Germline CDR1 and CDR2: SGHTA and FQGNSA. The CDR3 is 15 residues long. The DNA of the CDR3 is TGTGCCAGCAGCTTAGGGACAGGTGTGAACACTGAAGCTTTCTTT. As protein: CASSLGTGVNTEAFF.

CDR3 in amino acids: CASSIRGGSGAQETQYF. CDR3 coding DNA: TGTGCCAGTAGTATCCGGGGCGGGTCAGGGGCCCAAGAGACCCAGTACTTC. V and J are TRBV19 and TRBJ2-5, with D perhaps matching TRBD1 (6 bases). There are 17 residues in the CDR3. Trimming pared 3 bases from V and 1 base from J, leaving 18 bases between. CDR1 and CDR2 (germline): LNHDA, SQIVND (reference sequence).

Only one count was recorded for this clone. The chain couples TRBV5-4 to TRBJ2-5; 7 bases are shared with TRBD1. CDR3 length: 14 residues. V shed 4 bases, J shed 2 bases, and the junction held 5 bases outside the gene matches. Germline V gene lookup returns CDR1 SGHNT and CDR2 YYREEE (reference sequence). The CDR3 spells CASSLWDSQETQYF. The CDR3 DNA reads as TGTGCCAGCAGCCTATGGGACAGTCAAGAGACCCAGTACTTC.

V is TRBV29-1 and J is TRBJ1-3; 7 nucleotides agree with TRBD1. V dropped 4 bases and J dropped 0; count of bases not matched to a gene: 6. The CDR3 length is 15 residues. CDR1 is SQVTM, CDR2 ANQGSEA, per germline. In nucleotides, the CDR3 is TGCAGCGTTGTTTGGGACAGATACTCTGGAAACACCATATATTTT. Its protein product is CSVVWDRYSGNTIYF.